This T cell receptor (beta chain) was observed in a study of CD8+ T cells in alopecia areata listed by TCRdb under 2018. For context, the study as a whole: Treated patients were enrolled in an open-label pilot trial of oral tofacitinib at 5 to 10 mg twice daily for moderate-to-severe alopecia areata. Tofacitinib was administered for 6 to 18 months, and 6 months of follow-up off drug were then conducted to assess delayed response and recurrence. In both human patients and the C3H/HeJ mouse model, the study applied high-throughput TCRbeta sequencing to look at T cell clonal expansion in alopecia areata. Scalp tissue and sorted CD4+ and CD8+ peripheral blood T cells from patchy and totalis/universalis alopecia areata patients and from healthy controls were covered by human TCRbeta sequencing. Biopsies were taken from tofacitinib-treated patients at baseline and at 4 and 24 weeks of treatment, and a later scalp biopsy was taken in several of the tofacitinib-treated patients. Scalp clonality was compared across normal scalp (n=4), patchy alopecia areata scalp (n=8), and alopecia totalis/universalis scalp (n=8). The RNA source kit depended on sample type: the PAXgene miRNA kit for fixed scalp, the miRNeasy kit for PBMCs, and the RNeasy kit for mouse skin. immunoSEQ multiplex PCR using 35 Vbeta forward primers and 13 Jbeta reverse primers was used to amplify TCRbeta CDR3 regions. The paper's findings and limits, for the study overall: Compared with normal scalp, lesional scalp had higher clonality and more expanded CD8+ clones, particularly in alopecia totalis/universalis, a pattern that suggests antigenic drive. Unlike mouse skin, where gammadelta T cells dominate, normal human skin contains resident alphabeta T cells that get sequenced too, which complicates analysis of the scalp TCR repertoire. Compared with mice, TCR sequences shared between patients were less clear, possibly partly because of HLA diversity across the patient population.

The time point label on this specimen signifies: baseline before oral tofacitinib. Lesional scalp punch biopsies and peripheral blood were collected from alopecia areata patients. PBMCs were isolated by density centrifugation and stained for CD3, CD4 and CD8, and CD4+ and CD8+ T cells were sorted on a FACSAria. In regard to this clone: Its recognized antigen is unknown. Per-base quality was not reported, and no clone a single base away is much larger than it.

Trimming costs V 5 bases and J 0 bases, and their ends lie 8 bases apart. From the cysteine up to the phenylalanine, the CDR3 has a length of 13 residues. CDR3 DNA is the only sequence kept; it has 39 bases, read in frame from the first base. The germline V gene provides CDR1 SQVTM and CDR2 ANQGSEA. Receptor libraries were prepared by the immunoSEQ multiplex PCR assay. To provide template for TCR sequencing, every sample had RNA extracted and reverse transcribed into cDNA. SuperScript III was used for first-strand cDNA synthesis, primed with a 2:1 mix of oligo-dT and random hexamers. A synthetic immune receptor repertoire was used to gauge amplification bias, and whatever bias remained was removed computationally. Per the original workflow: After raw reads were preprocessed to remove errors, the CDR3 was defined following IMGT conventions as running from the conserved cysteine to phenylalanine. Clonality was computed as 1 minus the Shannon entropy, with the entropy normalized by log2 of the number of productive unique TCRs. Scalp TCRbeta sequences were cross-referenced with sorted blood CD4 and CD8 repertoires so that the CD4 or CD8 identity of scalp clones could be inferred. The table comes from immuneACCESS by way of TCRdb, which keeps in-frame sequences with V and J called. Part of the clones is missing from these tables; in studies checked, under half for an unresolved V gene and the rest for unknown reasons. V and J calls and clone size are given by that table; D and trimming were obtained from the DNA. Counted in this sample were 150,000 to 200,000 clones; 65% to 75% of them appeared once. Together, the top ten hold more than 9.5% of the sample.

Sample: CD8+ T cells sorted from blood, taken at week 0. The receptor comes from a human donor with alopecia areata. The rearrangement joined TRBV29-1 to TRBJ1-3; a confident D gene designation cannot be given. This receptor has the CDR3 CSVHADSGNTIYF. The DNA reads TGCAGCGTTCACGCGGACTCTGGAAACACCATATATTTT.